This T cell receptor beta chain was profiled in a study of T and B cells in COVID-19 patients. Broader study findings: Clonality of TRB repertoires was high in active COVID-19; recovery brought above-healthy diversity and richness.

A word on this clonotype: As yet, its antigen is unknown.

BIOMED2 TRB-A/B primer pools were used in multiplex TRB PCR. TCRdb ran MiXCR on the multiplex PCR reads and lists one entry per CDR3 protein. The sample carries some 8,900 distinct CDR3 sequences, approximately 33% recorded once. The CDR3 totals 15 residues. Per the germline V gene, CDR1 is DFQATT and CDR2 is SNEGSKA (reference sequence). V dropped 5 bases and J dropped 3; count of bases not matched to a gene: 7. Blood genomic DNA input for TRB amplification was 250-500 ng. The rearrangement links TRBV20-1 to TRBJ2-5; 12 bases are shared with TRBD1. This clonotype was obtained from a human donor who had recovered from COVID-19. The sequenced sample was blood. CDR3 coding DNA: TGCAGTGCTTCCGGGACAGGGGGCAACGAAGAGACCCAGTACTTC. Protein product: CSASGTGGNEETQYF.